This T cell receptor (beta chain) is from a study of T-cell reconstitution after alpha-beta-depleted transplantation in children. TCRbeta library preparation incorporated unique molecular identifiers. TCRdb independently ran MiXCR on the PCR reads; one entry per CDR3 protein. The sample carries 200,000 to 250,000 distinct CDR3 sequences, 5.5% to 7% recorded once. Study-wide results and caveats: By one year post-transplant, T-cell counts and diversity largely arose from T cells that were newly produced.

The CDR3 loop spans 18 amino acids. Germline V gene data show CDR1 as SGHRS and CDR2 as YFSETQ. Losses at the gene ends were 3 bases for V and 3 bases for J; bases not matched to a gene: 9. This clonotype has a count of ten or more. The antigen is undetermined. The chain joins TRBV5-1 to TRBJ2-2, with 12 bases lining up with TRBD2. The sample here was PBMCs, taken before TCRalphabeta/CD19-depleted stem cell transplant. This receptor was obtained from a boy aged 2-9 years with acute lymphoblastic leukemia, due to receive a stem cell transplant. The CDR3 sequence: CASSSGLAGEWDTGELFF. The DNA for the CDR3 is TGCGCCAGCAGCTCGGGACTAGCGGGCGAGTGGGACACCGGGGAGCTGTTTTTT.